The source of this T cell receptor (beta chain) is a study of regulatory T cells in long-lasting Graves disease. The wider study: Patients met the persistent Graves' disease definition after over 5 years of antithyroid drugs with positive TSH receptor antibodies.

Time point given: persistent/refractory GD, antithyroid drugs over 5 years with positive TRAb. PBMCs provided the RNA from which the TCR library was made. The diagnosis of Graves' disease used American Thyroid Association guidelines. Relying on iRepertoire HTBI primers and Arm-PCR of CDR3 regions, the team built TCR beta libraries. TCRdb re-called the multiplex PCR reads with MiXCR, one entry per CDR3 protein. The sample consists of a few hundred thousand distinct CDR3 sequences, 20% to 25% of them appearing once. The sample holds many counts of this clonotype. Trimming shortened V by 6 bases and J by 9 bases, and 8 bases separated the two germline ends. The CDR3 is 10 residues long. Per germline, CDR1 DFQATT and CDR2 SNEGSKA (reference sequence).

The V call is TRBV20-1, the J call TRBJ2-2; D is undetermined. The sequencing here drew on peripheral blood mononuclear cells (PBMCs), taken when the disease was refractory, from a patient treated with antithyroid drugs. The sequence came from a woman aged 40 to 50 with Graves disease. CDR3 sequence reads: CSAIERELFF. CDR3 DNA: TGCAGTGCCATCGAGCGGGAGCTGTTTTTT.